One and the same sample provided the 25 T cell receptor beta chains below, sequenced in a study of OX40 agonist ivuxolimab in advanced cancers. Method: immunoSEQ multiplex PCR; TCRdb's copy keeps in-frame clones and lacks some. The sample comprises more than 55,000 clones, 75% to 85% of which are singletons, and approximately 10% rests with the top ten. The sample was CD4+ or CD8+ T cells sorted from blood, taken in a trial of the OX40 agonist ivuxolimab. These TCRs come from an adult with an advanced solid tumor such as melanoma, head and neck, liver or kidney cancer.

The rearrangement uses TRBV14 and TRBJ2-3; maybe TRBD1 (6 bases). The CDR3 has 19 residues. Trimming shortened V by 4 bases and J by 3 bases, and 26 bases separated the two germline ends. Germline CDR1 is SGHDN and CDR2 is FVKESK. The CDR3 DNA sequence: TGTGCCAGCAGCCCCCTCTTAGGACAGCTTACCGGCGAGACAGATACGCAGTATTTT. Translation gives CASSPLLGQLTGETDTQYF.

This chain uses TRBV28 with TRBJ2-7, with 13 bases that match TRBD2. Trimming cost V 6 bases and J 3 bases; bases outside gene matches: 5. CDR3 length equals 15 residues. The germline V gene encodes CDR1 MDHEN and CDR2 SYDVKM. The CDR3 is CASSKGLAGNYEQYF. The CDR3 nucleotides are TGTGCCAGCAGCAAGGGACTAGCGGGGAACTACGAGCAGTACTTC.

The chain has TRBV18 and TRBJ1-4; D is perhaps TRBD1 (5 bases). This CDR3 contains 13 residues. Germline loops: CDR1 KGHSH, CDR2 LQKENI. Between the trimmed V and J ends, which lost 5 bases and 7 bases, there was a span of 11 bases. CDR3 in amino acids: CASSATGLEKLFF. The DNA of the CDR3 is TGTGCCAGCTCAGCTACGGGGCTTGAAAAACTGTTTTTT.

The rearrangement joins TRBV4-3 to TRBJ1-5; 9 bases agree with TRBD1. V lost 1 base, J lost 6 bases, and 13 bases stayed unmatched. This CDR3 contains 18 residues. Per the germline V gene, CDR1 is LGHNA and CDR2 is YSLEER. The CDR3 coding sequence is TGCGCCAGCAGCCAAGGGGATATTCTGGACAGGGGAAGTCAGCCCCAGCATTTT. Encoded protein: CASSQGDILDRGSQPQHF.

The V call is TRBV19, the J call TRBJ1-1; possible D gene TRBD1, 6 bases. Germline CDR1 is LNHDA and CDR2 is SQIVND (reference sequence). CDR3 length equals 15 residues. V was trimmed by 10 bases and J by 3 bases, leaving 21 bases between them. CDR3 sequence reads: CATRAGGARHTEAFF. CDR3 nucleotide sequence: TGTGCCACCCGAGCGGGGGGGGCGAGGCACACTGAAGCTTTCTTT. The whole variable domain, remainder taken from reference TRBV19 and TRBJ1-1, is DGGITQSPKYLFRKEGQNVTLSCEQNLNHDAMYWYRQDPGQGLRLIYYSQIVNDFQKGDIAEGYSVSREKKESFPLTVTSAQKNPTAFYLCATRAGGARHTEAFFGQGTRLTVV.

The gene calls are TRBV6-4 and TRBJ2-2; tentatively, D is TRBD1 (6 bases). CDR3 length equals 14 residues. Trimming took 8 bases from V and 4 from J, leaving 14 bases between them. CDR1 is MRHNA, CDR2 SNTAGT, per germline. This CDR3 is CASERGSGTGELFF. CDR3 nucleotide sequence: TGTGCCAGCGAGAGGGGGTCTGGCACCGGGGAGCTGTTTTTT.

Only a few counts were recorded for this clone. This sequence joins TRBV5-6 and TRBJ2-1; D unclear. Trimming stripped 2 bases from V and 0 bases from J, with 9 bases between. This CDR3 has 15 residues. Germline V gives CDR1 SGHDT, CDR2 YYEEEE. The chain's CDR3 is CASSFGLSSYNEQFF. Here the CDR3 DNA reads TGTGCCAGCAGCTTCGGGTTGAGCTCCTACAATGAGCAGTTCTTC.

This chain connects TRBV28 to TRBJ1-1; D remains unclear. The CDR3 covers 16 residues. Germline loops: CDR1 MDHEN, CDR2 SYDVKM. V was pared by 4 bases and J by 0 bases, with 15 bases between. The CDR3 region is CASSSQRTAMNTEAFF. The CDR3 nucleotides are TGTGCCAGCAGTTCTCAACGGACGGCCATGAACACTGAAGCTTTCTTT. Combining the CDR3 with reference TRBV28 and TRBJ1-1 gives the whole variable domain DVKVTQSSRYLVKRTGEKVFLECVQDMDHENMFWYRQDPGLGLRLIYFSYDVKMKEKGDIPEGYSVSREKKERFSLILESASTNQTSMYLCASSSQRTAMNTEAFFGQGTRLTVV.

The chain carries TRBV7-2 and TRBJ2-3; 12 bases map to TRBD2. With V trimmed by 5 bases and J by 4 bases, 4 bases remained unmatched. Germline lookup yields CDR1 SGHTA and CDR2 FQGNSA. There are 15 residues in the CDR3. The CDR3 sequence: CASSATSGGSDTQYF. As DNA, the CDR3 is TGTGCCAGCAGCGCGACTAGCGGGGGATCAGATACGCAGTATTTT.

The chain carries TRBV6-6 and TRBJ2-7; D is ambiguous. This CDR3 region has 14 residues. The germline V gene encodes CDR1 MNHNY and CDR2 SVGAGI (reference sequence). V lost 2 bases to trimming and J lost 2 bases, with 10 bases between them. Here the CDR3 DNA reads TGTGCCAGCAGTTACGACCTAGGGCCCTACGAGCAGTACTTC. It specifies CASSYDLGPYEQYF.

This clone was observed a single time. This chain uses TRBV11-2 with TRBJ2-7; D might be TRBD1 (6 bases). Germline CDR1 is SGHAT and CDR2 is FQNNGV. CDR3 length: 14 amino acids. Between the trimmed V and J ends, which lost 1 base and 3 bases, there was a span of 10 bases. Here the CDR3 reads CASSLGDTNYEQYF. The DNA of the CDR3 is TGTGCCAGCAGCTTAGGGGACACCAACTACGAGCAGTACTTC.

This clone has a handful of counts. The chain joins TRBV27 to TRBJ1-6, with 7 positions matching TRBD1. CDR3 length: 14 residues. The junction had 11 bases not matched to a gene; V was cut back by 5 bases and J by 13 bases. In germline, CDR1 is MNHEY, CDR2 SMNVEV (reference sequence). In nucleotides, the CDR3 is TGTGCCAGCAGTCGGGGACAGCTATTCGCCCCCCTCCACTTT. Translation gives CASSRGQLFAPLHF.

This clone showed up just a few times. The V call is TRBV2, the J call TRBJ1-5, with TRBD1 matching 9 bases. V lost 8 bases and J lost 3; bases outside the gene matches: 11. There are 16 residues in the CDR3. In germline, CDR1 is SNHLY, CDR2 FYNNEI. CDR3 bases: TGTGCCAGCGGGGAAGGGGACAGGGATTTCAATCAGCCCCAGCATTTT. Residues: CASGEGDRDFNQPQHF.

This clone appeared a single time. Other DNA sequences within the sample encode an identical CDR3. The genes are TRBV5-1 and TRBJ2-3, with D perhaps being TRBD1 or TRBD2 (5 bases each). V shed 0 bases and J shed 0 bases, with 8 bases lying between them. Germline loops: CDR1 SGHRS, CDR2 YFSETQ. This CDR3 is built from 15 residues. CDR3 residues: CASSLVGESTDTQYF. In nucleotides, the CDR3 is TGCGCCAGCAGCTTGGTGGGGGAAAGCACAGATACGCAGTATTTT. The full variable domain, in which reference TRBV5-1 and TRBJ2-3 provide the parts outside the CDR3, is KAGVTQTPRYLIKTRGQQVTLSCSPISGHRSVSWYQQTPGQGLQFLFEYFSETQRNKGNFPGRFSGRQFSNSRSEMNVSTLELGDSALYLCASSLVGESTDTQYFGPGTRLTVL.

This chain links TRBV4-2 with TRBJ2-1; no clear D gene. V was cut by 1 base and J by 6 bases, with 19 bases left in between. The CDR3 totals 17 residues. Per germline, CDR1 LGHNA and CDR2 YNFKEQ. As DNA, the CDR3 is TGTGCCAGCAGCCAAGGGGGAACCGGGCCAGACCCCAATGAGCAGTTCTTC. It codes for CASSQGGTGPDPNEQFF.

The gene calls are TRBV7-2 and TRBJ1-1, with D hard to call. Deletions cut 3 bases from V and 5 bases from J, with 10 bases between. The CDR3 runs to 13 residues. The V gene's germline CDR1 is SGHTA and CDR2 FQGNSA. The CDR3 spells CASSFPAITEAFF. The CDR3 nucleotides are TGTGCCAGCAGCTTCCCTGCGATTACTGAAGCTTTCTTT.

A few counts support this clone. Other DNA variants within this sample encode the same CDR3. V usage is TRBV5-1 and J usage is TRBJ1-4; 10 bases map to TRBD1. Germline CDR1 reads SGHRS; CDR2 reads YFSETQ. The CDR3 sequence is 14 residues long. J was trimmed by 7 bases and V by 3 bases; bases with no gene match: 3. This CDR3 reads CASSSGQGGEKLFF. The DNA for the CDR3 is TGCGCCAGCAGCTCTGGACAGGGGGGTGAAAAACTGTTTTTT.

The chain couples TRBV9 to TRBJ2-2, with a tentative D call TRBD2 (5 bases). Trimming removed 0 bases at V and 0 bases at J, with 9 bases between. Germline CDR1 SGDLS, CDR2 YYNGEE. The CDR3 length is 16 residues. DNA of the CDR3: TGTGCCAGCAGCGTAGGGGCAGCGGCGAACACCGGGGAGCTGTTTTTT. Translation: CASSVGAAANTGELFF. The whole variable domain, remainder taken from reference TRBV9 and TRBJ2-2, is DSGVTQTPKHLITATGQRVTLRCSPRSGDLSVYWYQQSLDQGLQFLIQYYNGEERAKGNILERFSAQQFPDLHSELNLSSLELGDSALYFCASSVGAAANTGELFFGEGSRLTVL.

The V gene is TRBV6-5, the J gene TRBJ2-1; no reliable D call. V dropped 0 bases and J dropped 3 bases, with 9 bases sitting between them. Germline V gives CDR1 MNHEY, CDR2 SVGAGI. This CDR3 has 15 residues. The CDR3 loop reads CASSYSGSHYNEQFF. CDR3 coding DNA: TGTGCCAGCAGTTACTCTGGCTCCCACTACAATGAGCAGTTCTTC.

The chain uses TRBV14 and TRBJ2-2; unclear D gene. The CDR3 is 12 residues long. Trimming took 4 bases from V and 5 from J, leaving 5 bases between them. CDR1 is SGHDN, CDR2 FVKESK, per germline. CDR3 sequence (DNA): TGTGCCAGCAGCCGCCGGACCGGGGAGCTGTTTTTT. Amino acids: CASSRRTGELFF.

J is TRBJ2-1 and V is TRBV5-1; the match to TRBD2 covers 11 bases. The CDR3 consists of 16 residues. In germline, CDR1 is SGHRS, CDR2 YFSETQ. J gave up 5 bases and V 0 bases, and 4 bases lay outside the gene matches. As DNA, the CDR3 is TGCGCCAGCAGCTTGGGTGGACTAGCGGGTAACAATGAGCAGTTCTTC. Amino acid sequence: CASSLGGLAGNNEQFF.

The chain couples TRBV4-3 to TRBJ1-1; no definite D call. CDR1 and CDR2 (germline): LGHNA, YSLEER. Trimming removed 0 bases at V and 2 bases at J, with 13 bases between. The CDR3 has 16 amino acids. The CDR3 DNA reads TGCGCCAGCAGCCAAGATTTCGGCTCTATAAACACTGAAGCTTTCTTT. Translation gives CASSQDFGSINTEAFF.

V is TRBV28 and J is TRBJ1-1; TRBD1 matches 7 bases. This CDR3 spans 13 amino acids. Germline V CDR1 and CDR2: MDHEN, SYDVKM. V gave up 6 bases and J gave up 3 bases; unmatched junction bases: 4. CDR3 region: CASRWDSYTEAFF. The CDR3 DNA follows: TGTGCCAGCAGGTGGGACAGCTACACTGAAGCTTTCTTT.

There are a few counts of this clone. The CDR3 sequence: CAWSPPPPDGSNYGYTF. The DNA of the CDR3 is TGTGCCTGGAGCCCTCCGCCCCCCGATGGCTCTAACTATGGCTACACCTTC. The rearrangement links TRBV30 to TRBJ1-2; D remains ambiguous. The germline gives CDR1 GTSNPN, CDR2 SVGIG (reference sequence). CDR3 size: 17 residues. V was clipped by 3 bases and J by 0 bases, with 20 bases between them.

The chain's CDR3 is CASGPPLTSSSYGYTF. DNA for the CDR3: TGTGCTAGTGGTCCTCCATTAACTTCTTCGAGCTATGGCTACACCTTC. The rearrangement links TRBV12-5 to TRBJ1-2; no firm D call. Germline CDR1 reads LGHNT; CDR2 reads FRNRAP. V gave up 5 bases and J gave up 4 bases, with 20 bases separating them. CDR3 length: 16 residues.